A single sample is the source of the 23 T cell receptor beta chains below, sequenced in a study of vaccination and CD4 T cells after COVID-19. Their cognate antigens are unknown. As for treatment: approximately nine-day PBMC culture with coronavirus spike peptide pools or control peptides (ViraFEST assay). The Oncomine TCR Beta short-read assay sequenced DNA from cultured CD4+ T cells. TCRdb reanalysed the PCR reads using MiXCR and keeps one entry per CDR3 protein. The table records roughly 25,000 distinct CDR3 sequences, around 67% of them present only once. Sequencing was performed on CD4+ T cells from blood, cultured in vitro, taken after SARS-CoV-2 vaccination. The receptors here all came from a human donor who received a COVID-19 vaccine.

DNA of the CDR3: TGCGCCAGCAGCTTGGAGACGGATCTGGCCCAGTACTTC. Its protein is CASSLETDLAQYF. The rearrangement links TRBV5-1 to TRBJ2-5; D is undetermined. Deletions cut 0 bases from V and 9 bases from J, with 12 bases between. The CDR3 has 13 residues. Looked up from germline, CDR1 is SGHRS and CDR2 is YFSETQ.

As to this clonotype: The junction and the germline gene differ at one end; a read error may be behind it. The V gene is TRBV7-3, the J gene TRBJ1-1; perhaps TRBD1 as D (5 bases). The length of the CDR3 is 12 residues. The germline V gene has CDR1 SGHTA and CDR2 FQGTGA. CDR3 sequence: CASTQGPTEAFF. CDR3 nucleotides: TGTGCCAGCACGCAGGGACCGACTGAGGCTTTCTTT. The full variable domain, in which reference TRBV7-3 and TRBJ1-1 provide the parts outside the CDR3, is GAGVSQTPSNKVTEKGKYVELRCDPISGHTALYWYRQSLGQGPEFLIYFQGTGAADDSGLPNDRFFAVRPEGSVSTLKIQRTERGDSAVYLCASTQGPTEAFFGQGTRLTVV.

Written as DNA, the CDR3 is TGTGCCAGCAGTTTATGGGATTCAGGGAACACTGAAGCTTTCTTT. Amino acids: CASSLWDSGNTEAFF. The chain recombines TRBV28 with TRBJ1-1, with unresolved D. The CDR3 is made up of 15 amino acids. V was shortened by 0 bases and J by 1 base, with 9 bases between the two germline ends. Germline lookup yields CDR1 MDHEN and CDR2 SYDVKM.

V is TRBV7-9 and J is TRBJ1-2; tentatively, D is TRBD1 (5 bases). CDR1 is SEHNR and CDR2 is FQNEAQ in the germline V gene (reference sequence). The CDR3 contains 14 residues. Trimming pared 8 bases from V and 4 bases from J, leaving 17 bases between. This chain's CDR3 is CASVTGTESYGYTF. Here the CDR3 DNA reads TGTGCCAGCGTAACCGGGACGGAATCCTATGGCTACACCTTC.

V gene TRBV30 combines with J gene TRBJ2-3; D remains unclear. The CDR3 spans 10 residues. The V and J ends lost 0 bases and 7 bases respectively, with 2 bases between them. CDR1 and CDR2 from the germline V gene are GTSNPN and SVGIG (reference sequence). For the CDR3, the DNA is TGTGCCTGGAGTGTAAATACGCAGTATTTT. The encoded protein is CAWSVNTQYF.

The gene calls are TRBV7-2 and TRBJ2-2, with TRBD2 matching over 7 bases. CDR1 and CDR2 (germline): SGHTA, FQGNSA. Losses at the gene ends were 7 bases for V and 2 bases for J; bases not matched to a gene: 10. The length of the CDR3 is 16 residues. The CDR3 sequence is CASNRRASGNTGELFF. The DNA of the CDR3 is TGTGCCAGCAATAGGAGGGCTAGCGGAAACACCGGGGAGCTGTTTTTT.

This clonotype was detected only a few times. The chain employs TRBV7-2 and TRBJ2-7, with a weak D call TRBD2 (6 bases). Germline V gene sequence: CDR1 SGHTA, CDR2 FQGNSA. V gave up 5 bases and J gave up 3 bases, with 14 bases separating them. CDR3 size: 14 residues. For the CDR3, the DNA is TGTGCCAGCAGCCGGGGGTTAAGCAACTACGAGCAGTACTTC. Translating it yields CASSRGLSNYEQYF.

There are a few counts of this clonotype. The chain is built from TRBV20-1 and TRBJ1-2; 7 bases match TRBD1. The CDR3 has 15 residues. From germline, CDR1 is DFQATT and CDR2 SNEGSKA (reference sequence). V shed 0 bases and J 2 bases; nucleotides not matched to a gene: 6. CDR3 residues: CSARDREQGNYGYTF. CDR3 bases: TGCAGTGCTAGAGATAGGGAACAGGGGAACTATGGCTACACCTTC.

This clonotype was recorded a few times. The chain carries TRBV7-6 and TRBJ1-3, with unresolved D. The CDR3 totals 13 residues. Germline V lookup: CDR1 SGHVS, CDR2 FNYEAQ. Trimming pared 4 bases from V and 4 bases from J, leaving 8 bases between. CDR3 nucleotides: TGTGCCAGCAGCTCAACAGAGGGAAACACCATATATTTT. Residues: CASSSTEGNTIYF.

The genes are TRBV15 and TRBJ1-5; no reliable D call. Germline assignment: CDR1 LNHNV and CDR2 YYDKDF (reference sequence). The CDR3 is 17 amino acids. Trimming pared 0 bases from V and 3 bases from J, leaving 15 bases between. The CDR3 protein is CATSRDRGQALNQPQHF. The CDR3 nucleotides are TGTGCCACCAGCAGAGATCGGGGTCAGGCACTCAATCAGCCCCAGCATTTT.

V usage is TRBV20-1 and J usage is TRBJ2-1, with D maybe TRBD1 (5 bases). The V and J ends lost 0 bases and 3 bases respectively, with 18 bases between them. Germline lookup yields CDR1 DFQATT and CDR2 SNEGSKA (reference sequence). The CDR3 length is 17 residues. The chain's CDR3 is CSARDLLGALFYNEQFF. The CDR3 bases are TGCAGTGCTAGAGATCTCCTAGGGGCCCTCTTCTACAATGAGCAGTTCTTC.

This clonotype was recorded only once. The rearrangement joins TRBV20-1 to TRBJ1-1; unclear D gene. Germline loops: CDR1 DFQATT, CDR2 SNEGSKA (reference sequence). The CDR3 runs 14 residues. V was shortened by 0 bases and J by 0 bases, with 8 bases between the two germline ends. The CDR3 protein is CSARDVTLNTEAFF. CDR3 nucleotide sequence: TGCAGTGCTAGAGATGTTACACTGAACACTGAAGCTTTCTTT.

The gene calls are TRBV21-1 and TRBJ2-3; the table's D call, TRBD1, was not checked against the DNA. TRBV21-1 constitutes a pseudogene. This CDR3 spans 14 amino acids. CDR3 DNA: TGTGCCAGCAGCAAAGACCGGGGCACAGATACGCAGTATTTT. It translates to CASSKDRGTDTQYF.

The chain combines TRBV5-1 with TRBJ2-7; D is perhaps TRBD1 or TRBD2 (5 bases each). The germline CDR1 and CDR2 sequences are SGHRS and YFSETQ. The CDR3 is made up of 14 amino acids. V lost 3 bases, J lost 4 bases, and 14 bases lay in between. The CDR3 DNA reads as TGCGCCAGCAGCTCCGCAGAGGGGCGGTACGAGCAGTACTTC. Protein: CASSSAEGRYEQYF.

The chain recombines TRBV7-2 with TRBJ1-6, with TRBD1 matching 9 bases. From germline, CDR1 is SGHTA and CDR2 FQGNSA. V trimming: 2 bases; J trimming: 10 bases; junction bases outside the gene matches: 6. The CDR3 has 15 residues. In DNA form, the CDR3 reads TGTGCCAGCAGCTTAATCCCGGGACAGGGATCACCCCTCCACTTT. Translation gives CASSLIPGQGSPLHF.

This clonotype was counted between two and nine times. V is TRBV19 and J is TRBJ2-5, with 8 bases identical to TRBD2. V shed 5 bases, J shed 4 bases, and the junction held 12 bases outside the gene matches. This CDR3 is 16 amino acids long. Per the germline V gene, CDR1 is LNHDA and CDR2 is SQIVND (reference sequence). CDR3 sequence (DNA): TGTGCCAGTAGTCCTAATGGACTAGCAGTAGGAGAGACCCAGTACTTC. It translates to CASSPNGLAVGETQYF.

The genes are TRBV30 and TRBJ1-6; no firm D call. Trimming pared 0 bases from V and 6 bases from J, leaving 9 bases between. The CDR3 totals 14 residues. Germline lookup yields CDR1 GTSNPN and CDR2 SVGIG (reference sequence). The CDR3 DNA reads as TGTGCCTGGAGTGTATCGGACCCTAATTCACCCCTCCACTTT. Translated, it gives CAWSVSDPNSPLHF.

This sequence joins TRBV5-1 and TRBJ1-6; weak D call: TRBD1 (5 bases). This CDR3 is built from 15 residues. Germline lookup yields CDR1 SGHRS and CDR2 YFSETQ. The germline V and J ends were trimmed by 0 bases and 5 bases, with 9 bases remaining between them. CDR3 amino acids: CASSLEPGNNSPLHF. DNA for the CDR3: TGCGCCAGCAGCTTGGAACCAGGGAATAATTCACCCCTCCACTTT. The whole variable domain, remainder taken from reference TRBV5-1 and TRBJ1-6, is KAGVTQTPRYLIKTRGQQVTLSCSPISGHRSVSWYQQTPGQGLQFLFEYFSETQRNKGNFPGRFSGRQFSNSRSEMNVSTLELGDSALYLCASSLEPGNNSPLHFGNGTRLTVT.

The chain uses TRBV24-1 and TRBJ2-1; D perhaps matches TRBD1 (5 bases). The ends were cut back, 6 bases at V and 5 bases at J, with 7 bases in the middle. CDR1 is KGHDR and CDR2 is SFDVKD in the germline V gene. The CDR3 totals 12 residues. The CDR3 protein is CATSRQNNEQFF. The CDR3 nucleotides are TGTGCCACCAGTAGACAGAACAATGAGCAGTTCTTC.

This clonotype was seen a few times. The J gene is TRBJ1-1, the V gene TRBV2; D gene unclear. Between the trimmed V and J ends, which lost 6 bases and 1 base, there was a span of 9 bases. This CDR3 has 13 amino acids. The germline V gene encodes CDR1 SNHLY and CDR2 FYNNEI. The CDR3 coding sequence is TGTGCCAGCAGCGCGGACGGGAACACTGAAGCTTTCTTT. Its translation: CASSADGNTEAFF.

This sequence joins TRBV18 and TRBJ2-1, with 8 bases lining up with TRBD2. Germline CDR1 and CDR2: KGHSH and LQKENI. The CDR3 loop spans 14 amino acids. With 5 bases clipped from V and 9 bases from J, the junction kept 9 bases outside the gene matches. CDR3 in amino acids: CASSGVSGGGEQFF. The CDR3 DNA sequence: TGTGCCAGCTCAGGGGTGAGCGGGGGAGGTGAGCAGTTCTTC. Full variable domain (rest looked up from reference TRBV18 and TRBJ2-1): NAGVMQNPRHLVRRRGQEARLRCSPMKGHSHVYWYRQLPEEGLKFMVYLQKENIIDESGMPKERFSAEFPKEGPSILRIQQVVRGDSAAYFCASSGVSGGGEQFFGPGTRLTVL.

The V call is TRBV12-3 or TRBV12-4, the J call TRBJ1-5; no clear D. The CDR3 contains 14 residues. V lost 2 bases and J lost 4, with 9 bases in between. CDR3 sequence reads: CASSLSGRNQPQHF. The CDR3 DNA follows: TGTGCCAGCAGTTTATCTGGTAGGAATCAGCCCCAGCATTTT.

V and J are TRBV27 and TRBJ1-5; no clear D. Trimming shortened V by 3 bases and J by 6 bases, and 6 bases separated the two germline ends. Per germline, CDR1 MNHEY and CDR2 SMNVEV (reference sequence). This CDR3 is 12 amino acids long. This chain's CDR3 is CASSFLGQPQHF. CDR3 sequence (DNA): TGTGCCAGCAGTTTTTTGGGTCAGCCCCAGCATTTT.